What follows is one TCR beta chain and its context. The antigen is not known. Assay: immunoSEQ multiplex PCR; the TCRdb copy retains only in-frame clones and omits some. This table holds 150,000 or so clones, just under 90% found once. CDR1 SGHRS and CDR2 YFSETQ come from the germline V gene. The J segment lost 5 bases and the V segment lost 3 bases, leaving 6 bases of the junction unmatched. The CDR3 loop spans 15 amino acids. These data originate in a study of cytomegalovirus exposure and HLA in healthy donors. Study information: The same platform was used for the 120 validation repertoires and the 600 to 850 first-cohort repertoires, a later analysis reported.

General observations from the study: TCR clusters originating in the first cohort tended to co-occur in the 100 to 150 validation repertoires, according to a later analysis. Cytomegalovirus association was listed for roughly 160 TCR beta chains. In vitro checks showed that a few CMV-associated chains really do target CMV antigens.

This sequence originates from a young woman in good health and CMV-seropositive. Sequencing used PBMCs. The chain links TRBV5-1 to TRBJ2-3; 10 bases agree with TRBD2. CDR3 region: CASSYSGGRGDTQYF. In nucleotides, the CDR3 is TGCGCCAGCAGCTATAGCGGGGGGCGGGGAGATACGCAGTATTTT.